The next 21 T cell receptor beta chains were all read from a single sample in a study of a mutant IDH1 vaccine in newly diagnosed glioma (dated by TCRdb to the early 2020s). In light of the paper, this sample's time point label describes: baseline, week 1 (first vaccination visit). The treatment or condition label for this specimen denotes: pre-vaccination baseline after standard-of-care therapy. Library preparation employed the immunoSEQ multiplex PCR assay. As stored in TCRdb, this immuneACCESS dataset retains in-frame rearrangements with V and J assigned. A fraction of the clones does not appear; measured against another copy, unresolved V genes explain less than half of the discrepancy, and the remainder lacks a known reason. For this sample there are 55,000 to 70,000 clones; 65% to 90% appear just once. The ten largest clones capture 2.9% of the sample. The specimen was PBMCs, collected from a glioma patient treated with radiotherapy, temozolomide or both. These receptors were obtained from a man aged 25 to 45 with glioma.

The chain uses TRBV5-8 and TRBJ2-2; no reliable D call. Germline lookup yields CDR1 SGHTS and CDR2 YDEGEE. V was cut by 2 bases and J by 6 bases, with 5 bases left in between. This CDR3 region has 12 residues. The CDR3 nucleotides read TGTGCCAGCAGCTTAGGTGCCGGGGAGCTGTTTTTT. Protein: CASSLGAGELFF.

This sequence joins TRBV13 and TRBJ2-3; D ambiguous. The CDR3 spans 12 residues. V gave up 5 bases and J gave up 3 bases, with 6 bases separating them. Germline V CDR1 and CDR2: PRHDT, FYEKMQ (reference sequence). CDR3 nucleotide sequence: TGTGCCAGCAGCCTCAAGACAGATACGCAGTATTTT. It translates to CASSLKTDTQYF.

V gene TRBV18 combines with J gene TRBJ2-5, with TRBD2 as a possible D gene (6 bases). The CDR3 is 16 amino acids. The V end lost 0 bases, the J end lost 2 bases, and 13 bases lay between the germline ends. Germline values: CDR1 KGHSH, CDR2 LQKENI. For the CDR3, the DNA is TGTGCCAGCTCACCACCCAAGATCGGGGGTCAAGAGACCCAGTACTTC. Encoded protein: CASSPPKIGGQETQYF.

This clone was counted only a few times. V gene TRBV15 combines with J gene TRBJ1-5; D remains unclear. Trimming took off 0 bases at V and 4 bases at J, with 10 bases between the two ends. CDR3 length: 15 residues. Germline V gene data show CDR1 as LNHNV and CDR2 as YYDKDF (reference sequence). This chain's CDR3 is CATSRDQAGNQPQHF. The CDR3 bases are TGTGCCACCAGCAGAGATCAGGCGGGAAATCAGCCCCAGCATTTT.

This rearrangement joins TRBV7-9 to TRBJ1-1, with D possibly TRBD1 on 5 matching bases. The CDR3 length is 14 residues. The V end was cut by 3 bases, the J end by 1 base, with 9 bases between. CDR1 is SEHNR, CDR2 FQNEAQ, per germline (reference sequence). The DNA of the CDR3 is TGTGCCAGCAGCTTTGGGGGTAGGAACACTGAAGCTTTCTTT. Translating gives CASSFGGRNTEAFF.

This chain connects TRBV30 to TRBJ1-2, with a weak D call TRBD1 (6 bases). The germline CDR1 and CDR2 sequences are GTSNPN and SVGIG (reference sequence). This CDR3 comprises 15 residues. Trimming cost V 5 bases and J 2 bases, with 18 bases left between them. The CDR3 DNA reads TGTGCCTGGCCAAACCCGCTTCAGGGGAACTATGGCTACACCTTC. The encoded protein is CAWPNPLQGNYGYTF.

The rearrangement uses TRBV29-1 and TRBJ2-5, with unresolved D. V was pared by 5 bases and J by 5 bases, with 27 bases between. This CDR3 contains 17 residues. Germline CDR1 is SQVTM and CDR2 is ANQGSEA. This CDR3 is CSVYPRHASRQEETQYF. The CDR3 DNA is TGCAGCGTTTACCCACGCCATGCCAGCCGCCAGGAGGAGACCCAGTACTTC.

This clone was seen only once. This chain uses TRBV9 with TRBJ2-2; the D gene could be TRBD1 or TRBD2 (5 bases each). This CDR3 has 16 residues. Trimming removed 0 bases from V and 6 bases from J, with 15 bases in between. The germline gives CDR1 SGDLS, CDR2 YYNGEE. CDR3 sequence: CASSVAGPSYAGELFF. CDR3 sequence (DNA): TGTGCCAGCAGCGTAGCGGGACCCAGTTATGCCGGGGAGCTGTTTTTT. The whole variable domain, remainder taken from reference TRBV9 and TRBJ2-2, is DSGVTQTPKHLITATGQRVTLRCSPRSGDLSVYWYQQSLDQGLQFLIQYYNGEERAKGNILERFSAQQFPDLHSELNLSSLELGDSALYFCASSVAGPSYAGELFFGEGSRLTVL.

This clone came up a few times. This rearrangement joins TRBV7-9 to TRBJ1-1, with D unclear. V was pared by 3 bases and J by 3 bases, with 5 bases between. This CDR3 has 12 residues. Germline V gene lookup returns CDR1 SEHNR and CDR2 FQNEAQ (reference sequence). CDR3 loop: CASSFRDTEAFF. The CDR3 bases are TGTGCCAGCAGCTTTCGAGACACTGAAGCTTTCTTT.

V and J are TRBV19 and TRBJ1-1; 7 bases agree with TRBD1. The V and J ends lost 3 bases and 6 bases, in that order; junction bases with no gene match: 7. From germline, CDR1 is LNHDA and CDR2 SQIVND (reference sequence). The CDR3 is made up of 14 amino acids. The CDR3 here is CASSIGGGGPEAFF. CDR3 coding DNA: TGTGCCAGTAGTATCGGAGGGGGCGGACCTGAAGCTTTCTTT.

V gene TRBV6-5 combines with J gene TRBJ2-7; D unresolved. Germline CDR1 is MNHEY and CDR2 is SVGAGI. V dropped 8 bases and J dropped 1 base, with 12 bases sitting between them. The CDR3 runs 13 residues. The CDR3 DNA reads TGTGCCAGCGGTCTTGGGGTTTCCTACGAGCAGTACTTC. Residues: CASGLGVSYEQYF.

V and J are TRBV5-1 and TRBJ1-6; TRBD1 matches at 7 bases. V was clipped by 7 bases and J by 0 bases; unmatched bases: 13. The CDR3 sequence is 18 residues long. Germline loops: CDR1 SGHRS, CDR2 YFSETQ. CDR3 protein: CASSPGQPKSSYNSPLHF. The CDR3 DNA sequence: TGCGCCAGCTCGCCGGGACAGCCCAAGAGCTCCTATAATTCACCCCTCCACTTT.

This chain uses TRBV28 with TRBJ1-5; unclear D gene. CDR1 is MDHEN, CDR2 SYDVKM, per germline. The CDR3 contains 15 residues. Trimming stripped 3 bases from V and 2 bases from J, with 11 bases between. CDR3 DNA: TGTGCCAGCAGTTTTATCAGTGGCGGCAATCAGCCCCAGCATTTT. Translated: CASSFISGGNQPQHF.

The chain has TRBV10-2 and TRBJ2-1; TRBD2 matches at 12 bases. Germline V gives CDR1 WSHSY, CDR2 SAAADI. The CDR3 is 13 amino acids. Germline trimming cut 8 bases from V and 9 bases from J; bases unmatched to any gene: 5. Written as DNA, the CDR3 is TGCGCCAGCCGGACTAGCGGGGAGAGTGAGCAGTTCTTC. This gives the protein CASRTSGESEQFF.

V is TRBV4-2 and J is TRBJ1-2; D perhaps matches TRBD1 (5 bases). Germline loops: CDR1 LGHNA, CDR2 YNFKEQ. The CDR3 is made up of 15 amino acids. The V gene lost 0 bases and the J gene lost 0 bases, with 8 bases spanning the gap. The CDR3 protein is CASSQEDSPNYGYTF. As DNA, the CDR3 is TGTGCCAGCAGCCAAGAAGACAGCCCTAACTATGGCTACACCTTC.

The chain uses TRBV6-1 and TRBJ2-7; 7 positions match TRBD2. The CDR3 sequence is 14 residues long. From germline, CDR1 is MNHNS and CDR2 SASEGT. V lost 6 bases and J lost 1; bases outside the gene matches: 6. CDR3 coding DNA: TGTGCCAGCAGGACGGGGGGACGGTCCTACGAGCAGTACTTC. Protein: CASRTGGRSYEQYF.

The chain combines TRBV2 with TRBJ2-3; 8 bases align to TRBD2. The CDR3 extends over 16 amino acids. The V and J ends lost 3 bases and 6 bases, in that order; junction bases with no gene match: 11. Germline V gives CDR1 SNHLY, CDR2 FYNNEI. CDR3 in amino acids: CASSDRGTRGLDTQYF. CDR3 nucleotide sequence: TGTGCCAGCAGTGATAGAGGGACTAGAGGGTTGGATACGCAGTATTTT. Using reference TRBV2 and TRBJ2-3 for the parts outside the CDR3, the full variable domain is EPEVTQTPSHQVTQMGQEVILRCVPISNHLYFYWYRQILGQKVEFLVSFYNNEISEKSEIFDDQFSVERPDGSNFTLKIRSTKLEDSAMYFCASSDRGTRGLDTQYFGPGTRLTVL.

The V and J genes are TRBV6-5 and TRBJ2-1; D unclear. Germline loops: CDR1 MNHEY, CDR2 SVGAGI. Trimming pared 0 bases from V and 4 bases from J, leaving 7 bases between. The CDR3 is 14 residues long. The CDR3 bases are TGTGCCAGCAGTTACTCGTCGGGTTACAATGAGCAGTTCTTC. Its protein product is CASSYSSGYNEQFF.

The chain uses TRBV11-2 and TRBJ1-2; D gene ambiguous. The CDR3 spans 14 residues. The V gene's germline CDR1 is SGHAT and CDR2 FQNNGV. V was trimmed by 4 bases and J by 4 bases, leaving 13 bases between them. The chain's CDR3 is CASSSLSQFYGYTF. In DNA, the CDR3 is TGTGCCAGCAGCTCACTGAGTCAGTTCTATGGCTACACCTTC.

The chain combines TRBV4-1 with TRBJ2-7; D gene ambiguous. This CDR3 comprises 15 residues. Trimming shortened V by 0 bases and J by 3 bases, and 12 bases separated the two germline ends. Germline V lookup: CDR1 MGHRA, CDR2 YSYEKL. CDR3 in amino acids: CASSQDEYSLYEQYF. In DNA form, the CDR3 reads TGCGCCAGCAGCCAAGATGAGTACAGCCTCTACGAGCAGTACTTC.

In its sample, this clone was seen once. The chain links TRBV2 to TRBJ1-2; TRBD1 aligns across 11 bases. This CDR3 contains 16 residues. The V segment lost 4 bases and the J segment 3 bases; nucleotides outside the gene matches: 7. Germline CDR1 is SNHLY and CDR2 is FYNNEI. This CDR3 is CASSASGTGGYYGYTF. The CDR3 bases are TGTGCCAGCAGTGCCTCCGGGACAGGGGGGTACTATGGCTACACCTTC.